Reported below is one T cell receptor beta chain. Original analysis: Reference gene primers were amplified, and this amplification served to estimate nucleated cell counts. Some clones are missing from TCRdb's copy, which holds only in-frame ones; the method was immunoSEQ multiplex PCR. V, J and clone size derive from that table, while D and trimming were established from the DNA sequence. The sample lists roughly 120,000 clones, more than 75% seen once, with about 3.9% in the top ten. Germline V CDR1 and CDR2: LNHDA, SQIVND (reference sequence). V was pared by 3 bases and J by 4 bases, with 4 bases of the junction left unmatched. This CDR3 region has 15 residues. The data were obtained in a study of blood T cell repertoires in COVID-19. Overall study context: PBMCs, B-cell-depleted T cells, or T cells provided the cDNA or gDNA that made up the material.

The chain combines TRBV19 with TRBJ2-5, with 11 nucleotides matching TRBD2. The sequencing sample was made of peripheral blood. The sequence was obtained from a man in his 60s with acute or convalescent COVID-19. The CDR3 DNA is TGTGCCAGTAGTATTGCTCTAGCGGGAGGAGAGACCCAGTACTTC. Translating it yields CASSIALAGGETQYF.